This T cell receptor (beta chain) was recorded in a study of cytomegalovirus exposure and HLA in healthy donors (dated by TCRdb to 2015 to 2018). Study-level background: An earlier analysis of fewer than 750 of the donors reported 276 Gb of sequence data and around 120 million unique TCR beta sequences obtained from about 179 million T cells. An early release that covered fewer than 750 HLA-typed donors contained approximately 320 gigabases of sequencing data and around 80 million unique TCR sequences. The genetic ancestry cluster associated with self-reported Caucasian donors included about four fifths of the 300 to 400 genotyped donors. The study aimed to test whether cataloging public T cell receptors could reveal signatures of past pathogen exposure. The T cell repertoires of 666 subjects were profiled by immunosequencing and related to cytomegalovirus serostatus. In addition to the first cohort of around 670 subjects, a separate validation cohort of under 150 different subjects was used. To predict cytomegalovirus infection status, the study combined high-throughput TCR immunosequencing, statistical association of individual TCRs with disease status, and machine learning. In a later analysis, previously published TCR beta repertoires from 666 donors were re-analyzed and high-resolution HLA genotyping was added so that TCR occurrence patterns could be studied. In the later analysis, no new phenotypic data were used to find candidate immune exposures; instead, reliance was placed on TCR beta sequences and their occurrence across donors. An earlier analysis of roughly 600 of the donors used high-throughput TCR beta sequencing to judge whether each TCR beta V gene segment behaved as functional or pseudogenic. Alongside the repertoire data, information on donor age, sex, ethnicity and CMV serostatus was compiled. A later genetic analysis took genome-wide SNP genotypes for about 60% of the roughly 670 donors and used that subset as a discovery cohort. All discovery cohort repertoires had been generated on a single sequencing platform. HLA typing included class I and class II loci at four-digit resolution. The number of donors typed differed by locus, with roughly 620-630 for A, B, C, DRB1 and DQB1, roughly 520 for DQA1, over 600 for DPA1, and over 400 for DPB1. A few DR-DQ haplotypes were treated as single units for association and clustering because of strong linkage in the cohort. On average, roughly 240,000 unique TCR beta nucleotide sequences were sequenced per donor among 350 to 400 genotyped donors of the cohort, with around 19% of those sequences being non-productive.

Libraries were prepared through the immunoSEQ multiplex PCR assay. For the multiplex PCR, a mixture combining 60 forward primers for TCR Vbeta segments and 13 reverse primers for TCR Jbeta segments was used. Amplification of the CDR3 region of rearranged TCR beta genes was performed with a multiplex PCR assay on genomic DNA. The amplified TCR beta libraries were sequenced on the Illumina HiSeq System as 87-base-pair reads. In the source study's methods: Across the roughly 600 repertoires, a later analysis counted roughly 84 million unique TCR beta chains, roughly 11 million of which were shared by at least two donors. Raw reads were error-corrected and collapsed into unique sequences with a nearest-neighbor algorithm that merged closely related sequences to remove PCR and sequencing errors. V, D and J gene segments were assigned by aligning CDR3 sequences to IMGT reference sequences. Each retained sequence needed at least a six-nucleotide match to both a V gene segment and a J gene segment. Rearrangements were called productive when the CDR3 lacked stop codons and stayed in frame with V and J; all others were non-productive. Following IMGT convention, CDR3 was defined as the stretch from the second conserved V-encoded cysteine to the conserved J-encoded phenylalanine. In an earlier analysis of more than 550 of the donors, sequences lacking an unambiguous match to a single V gene segment were excluded. An earlier analysis of 500 to 600 of the donors classified V segments as functional when productive rearrangements were above 56.7% and as segregating when the standard deviation between donors was above 5%. A statistical classification framework was built for diagnosing cytomegalovirus status from the catalog of TCR beta chain sequences. In a later analysis, V and J genes were assigned by comparing TCR nucleotide sequences against IMGT/GENE-DB human TR gene sequences. In a later analysis, CDR3 sequences and most-parsimonious VDJ recombination scenarios were assigned using the TCRdist pipeline. In a later analysis, every TCR beta chain was defined by the combination of its CDR3 amino acid sequence and its V-gene family, and reads without a unique V-gene family were dropped. To address suspected cross-contamination and a sequencing artifact, a later analysis removed roughly 640 highly shared, low-generation-probability nucleotide sequences. A later analysis calculated a clonal expansion index for each public chain from normalized within-repertoire ranks of inferred template counts. Generation probabilities in a later analysis came from a VDJ recombination model fitted to out-of-frame rearrangements, and those results were checked against IGoR. Hypergeometric tests were used in a later analysis to score TCR-TCR, TCR-HLA and TCR-CMV co-occurrence, with a repertoire-size bias correction applied to the TCR pairs. A later analysis estimated false discovery rates by permuting HLA or CMV assignments 20 times. In a later analysis, co-occurring TCRs were grouped using DBSCAN, with TCRdist sequence similarity added in when clustering inside HLA-allele-positive subsets. Repertoires with fewer than 30,000 or more than 120,000 public chains were left out of co-occurrence clustering, as were four to six repertoires with anomalous nucleotide sharing. Sourced from immuneACCESS, this table was stored by TCRdb with only in-frame sequences that have V and J called. A share of the clones is absent; for the studies checked, an unresolved V gene accounts for under half, and the remainder has no known explanation. The V and J calls and clone size were taken over from that table, and D and trimming were inferred from the DNA. A total of under 110,000 clones appear in this sample, more than 65% of them only once. The top ten constitute 5% to 7% of the sample.

The cohort consisted of 670 or so healthy bone marrow donors. At the time of sampling, all cohort members were nominally healthy, though unrecorded immune exposures were likely present. The donor was CMV seropositive and belonged to the group of 250 to 300 seropositive cohort members. A peripheral blood sample was provided by each donor, and peripheral blood mononuclear cells were used for TCR beta sequencing. The Qiagen DNeasy Blood Extraction Kit was used to extract genomic DNA from the blood cell samples. Broad study findings and their caveats: A further reported finding was that TCR beta sequences accurately predicted the HLA-A and HLA-B alleles for most subjects in the first cohort. In vitro tests confirmed that a few of the cytomegalovirus-associated TCR beta chains recognize cytomegalovirus antigens. Because counts were too low, approximately 18 rarely observed V segments, including chromosome 9 orphons, were excluded from the earlier analysis of roughly 580 of the donors. Cytomegalovirus status was reported to be diagnosed by the classifier with high specificity and sensitivity in both the original and validation cohorts. Strong co-occurrence of HLA alleles, especially DR and DQ, made assigning TCR associations to individual alleles difficult. In a later analysis, HLA-associated TCR beta chains showed more clonal expansion and lower generation probabilities than non-associated chains that were equally common. Compared with the roughly 710-donor mean, donors in an Asian-associated ancestry cluster had fewer N-insertions in productive TCRs, according to a later genetic analysis. Roughly uniform sequencing depth across donors was assumed in presence/absence analyses, although this assumption may not hold. In a later analysis, the rate of TCR association differed among HLA loci, with DRB1 alleles having the most associated TCRs and HLA-C alleles having the fewest. According to a later analysis, most CMV-associated TCR beta chains appeared to be HLA-restricted, and the HLA associations seemed to be driven largely by CMV exposure. The study gave a list of about 160 TCR beta chains associated with cytomegalovirus. Some IMGT-functional V segments, including TRBV6-2 and TRBV6-3, could not be told apart with the 87-base-pair reads, so those segments were excluded. An earlier analysis of approximately 530 of the donors showed that most TCR beta V segments appeared in productive rearrangements either about 87% or about 30% of the time, which broadly matched IMGT annotations. At a false discovery rate of 0.05, a later analysis linked around 17,000 TCR beta sequences to specific HLA alleles. In this cohort, only TCR beta chains were sequenced, and detectable features were limited by the absence of alpha or paired-chain data. Because some donors lacked HLA typing at each locus, the association tests relied only on the typed subset. Across donors, most TCR sequences were observed very rarely, whereas some public TCRs were present in many individuals. An association between a missense DCLRE1C variant and V-gene and J-gene trimming of TCR beta chains was found in a later genetic analysis and replicated in an independent cohort. Linkage disequilibrium might explain the correlated functional status among segregating V segments, but an unknown experimental factor could not be ruled out. It was suggested by the authors that the approach could potentially be generalized to other disease states and immunological phenotypes. In a later analysis, several top co-occurrence clusters were reported to appear linked to parvovirus B19, influenza, CMV and Epstein-Barr virus. Immune exposure information for the cohort was limited to CMV serostatus. The sequencing pipeline was judged likely to have produced a cluster of highly shared sequence variants as a technical artifact.

The CDR3 runs 17 amino acids, cysteine and phenylalanine included. The sequence is cut down to CDR3 DNA, 51 bases in frame from base 1. Taken from the germline V gene, the CDR1 and CDR2 loops are KGHSH and LQKENI. V is shortened by 2 bases, J by 0 bases, and the region joining them spans 14 bases. Comment on this clone: Which antigen it targets is not known. No base-level quality is on record; no much larger clone is a single base apart.

Sequencing was done on a sample of PBMCs. The receptor comes from a woman in her forties or fifties in good health and CMV-seropositive. The chain joins TRBV18 to TRBJ1-5, with the D gene too uncertain to name. The CDR3 reads as follows: CASSPDTPQPSNQPQHF. The nucleotide sequence reads TGTGCCAGCTCACCAGACACCCCCCAACCTAGCAATCAGCCCCAGCATTTT.